These 27 T cell receptor beta chains were sequenced from one sample in a study of T cell responses to AZD1222 COVID-19 vaccine. Using immunoSEQ multiplex PCR, the repertoire was profiled, and TCRdb retains in-frame clones only, with some absent. The sample includes 95,000 to 100,000 clones, about nine tenths seen only once; the top ten take roughly 1.4%. The material sequenced was peripheral blood, taken on day 0 of AZD1222 vaccination. These receptors all stem from an adult in good health.

This sequence joins TRBV27 and TRBJ2-7, with 10 bases matching TRBD2. The CDR3 totals 15 residues. J lost 2 bases, V lost 3 bases, and 4 bases had no gene match. Germline V CDR1 and CDR2: MNHEY, SMNVEV (reference sequence). CDR3 DNA: TGTGCCAGCAGTTTCAGTCTAGCGGGGGCCTACGAGCAGTACTTC. Translated, it gives CASSFSLAGAYEQYF.

This chain uses TRBV28 with TRBJ1-1, with 8 bases lining up with TRBD1. Germline V CDR1 and CDR2: MDHEN, SYDVKM. This CDR3 is built from 14 residues. V gave up 5 bases and J gave up 5 bases; unmatched junction bases: 7. DNA for the CDR3: TGTGCCAGCAGTAGAGGACAGGGCGGTACTGAAGCTTTCTTT. This gives the protein CASSRGQGGTEAFF.

This clone was picked up one time. V is TRBV4-1 and J is TRBJ1-2; D perhaps matches TRBD1 (5 bases). The V end lost 0 bases, the J end lost 4 bases, and 9 bases lay between the germline ends. The CDR3 is 14 residues long. Per the germline V gene, CDR1 is MGHRA and CDR2 is YSYEKL. The CDR3 nucleotides read TGCGCCAGCAGCCAAGATCCCGGGGGCTATGGCTACACCTTC. It is translated as CASSQDPGGYGYTF.

The rearrangement joins TRBV5-4 to TRBJ1-5, with D tentatively TRBD1 (5 bases). The CDR3 has 15 amino acids. Per germline, CDR1 SGHNT and CDR2 YYREEE (reference sequence). V was clipped by 4 bases and J by 0 bases, with 11 bases between them. CDR3 protein: CASSEQGTSNQPQHF. CDR3 nucleotide sequence: TGTGCCAGCAGCGAACAAGGGACTAGCAATCAGCCCCAGCATTTT.

The chain couples TRBV6-5 to TRBJ1-1; D possibly corresponds to TRBD1 (5 bases). This CDR3 comprises 13 residues. Deletions cut 6 bases from V and 7 bases from J, with 15 bases between. CDR1 is MNHEY and CDR2 is SVGAGI in the germline V gene. CDR3 DNA sequence: TGTGCCAGCAGGTTTTATGGGGCGGTTGAAGCTTTCTTT. It translates to CASRFYGAVEAFF.

This chain connects TRBV6-5 to TRBJ1-1; no clear D gene. Per the germline V gene, CDR1 is MNHEY and CDR2 is SVGAGI. Trimming removed 9 bases from V and 1 base from J, with 9 bases in between. The CDR3 sequence is 12 residues long. In DNA form, the CDR3 reads TGTGCCAGTCGAGTGAGGAACACTGAAGCTTTCTTT. Amino acid sequence: CASRVRNTEAFF.

This chain links TRBV5-4 with TRBJ1-1; 10 nucleotides line up with TRBD1. The CDR3 totals 15 residues. The V gene's germline CDR1 is SGHNT and CDR2 YYREEE (reference sequence). V was pared by 2 bases and J by 4 bases, with 5 bases of the junction left unmatched. The CDR3 sequence is CASSLPGQGLTEAFF. As DNA, the CDR3 is TGTGCCAGCAGCTTACCGGGACAGGGGCTCACTGAAGCTTTCTTT. Full variable domain (remainder filled in from reference TRBV5-4 and TRBJ1-1): ETGVTQSPTHLIKTRGQQVTLRCSSQSGHNTVSWYQQALGQGPQFIFQYYREEENGRGNFPPRFSGLQFPNYSSELNVNALELDDSALYLCASSLPGQGLTEAFFGQGTRLTVV.

The chain recombines TRBV7-9 with TRBJ1-6; D gene uncertain. V lost 1 base and J 7 bases, leaving 8 bases between the germline ends. The CDR3 is 14 amino acids. Looked up from germline, CDR1 is SEHNR and CDR2 is FQNEAQ (reference sequence). The CDR3 DNA reads as TGTGCCAGCAGCTTAGGGGGTAGCAATTCACCCCTCCACTTT. Protein sequence: CASSLGGSNSPLHF.

The chain is built from TRBV3-1 (or the pseudogene TRBV3-2) and TRBJ2-7; 7 nucleotides line up with TRBD2. This CDR3 comprises 14 residues. Trimming took 0 bases from V and 3 from J; bases not matched to a gene: 2. Germline V gives CDR1 LGHDT, CDR2 YNNKEL (reference sequence). The CDR3 is CASSQDPSGYEQYF. DNA of the CDR3: TGTGCCAGCAGCCAAGATCCTAGCGGCTACGAGCAGTACTTC.

The chain combines TRBV18 with TRBJ1-5; 7 bases align to TRBD1. This CDR3 comprises 14 residues. Trimming at V came to 3 bases and at J to 9 bases, leaving 8 bases not matched to a gene. Germline V gives CDR1 KGHSH, CDR2 LQKENI. Here the CDR3 reads CASSPQGDRRPQHF. Written as DNA, the CDR3 is TGTGCCAGCTCACCTCAGGGGGATCGGCGGCCCCAGCATTTT.

A single count supports this clone. The chain links TRBV15 to TRBJ1-1; 11 positions agree with TRBD1. Germline values: CDR1 LNHNV, CDR2 YYDKDF (reference sequence). J gave up 3 bases and V 9 bases, and 6 bases lay outside the gene matches. The length of the CDR3 is 14 residues. The CDR3 is CATGQGAFHTEAFF. The DNA for the CDR3 is TGTGCCACAGGACAGGGGGCCTTCCACACTGAAGCTTTCTTT.

The V and J genes are TRBV5-4 and TRBJ2-5, with D possibly being TRBD2 (6 bases). CDR1 is SGHNT and CDR2 is YYREEE in the germline V gene (reference sequence). V lost 3 bases and J 4 bases, leaving 13 bases between the germline ends. The CDR3 loop spans 14 amino acids. CDR3 nucleotide sequence: TGTGCCAGCAGCTGGGACTGGCGACGAGAGACCCAGTACTTC. It encodes CASSWDWRRETQYF.

The genes are TRBV7-6 and TRBJ1-3; 11 bases line up with TRBD1. Germline assignment: CDR1 SGHVS and CDR2 FNYEAQ. J was trimmed by 2 bases and V by 5 bases; bases with no gene match: 2. CDR3 length: 15 amino acids. CDR3 DNA: TGTGCCAGCAGCCGGGGACAGGGGGCTGGAAACACCATATATTTT. It specifies CASSRGQGAGNTIYF.

V gene TRBV6-5 combines with J gene TRBJ1-3; D remains ambiguous. Germline CDR1 reads MNHEY; CDR2 reads SVGAGI. The CDR3 is 13 amino acids. V lost 8 bases to trimming and J lost 0 bases, with 8 bases between them. CDR3: CASFRLSGNTIYF. Written as DNA, the CDR3 is TGTGCCAGCTTCAGGCTCTCTGGAAACACCATATATTTT.

J is TRBJ2-1 and V is TRBV19; D may be TRBD2 (6 bases). The CDR3 is 19 amino acids. CDR1 and CDR2 from the germline V gene are LNHDA and SQIVND (reference sequence). V lost 3 bases to trimming and J lost 0 bases, with 21 bases between them. The CDR3 reads CASSMGVGFAGLSYNEQFF. The CDR3 DNA sequence: TGTGCCAGTAGTATGGGTGTTGGGTTCGCGGGGCTCTCCTACAATGAGCAGTTCTTC.

This chain connects TRBV19 to TRBJ2-1; TRBD1 matches at 8 bases. J lost 4 bases, V lost 1 base, and 3 bases had no gene match. The germline gives CDR1 LNHDA, CDR2 SQIVND (reference sequence). The CDR3 extends over 15 amino acids. The CDR3 region is CASSIGTGLYNEQFF. The DNA for the CDR3 is TGTGCCAGTAGTATAGGGACAGGGTTGTACAATGAGCAGTTCTTC.

The chain uses TRBV9 and TRBJ2-5, with 12 bases matching TRBD2. Germline V lookup: CDR1 SGDLS, CDR2 YYNGEE. The V and J ends lost 2 bases and 3 bases, in that order; junction bases with no gene match: 2. This CDR3 has 15 residues. CDR3 protein: CASSVGLAGKETQYF. CDR3 in DNA: TGTGCCAGCAGCGTTGGACTAGCGGGAAAAGAGACCCAGTACTTC.

V and J are TRBV6-8 and TRBJ2-7, with a weak D call TRBD1 (5 bases). This CDR3 is built from 14 residues. Germline loops: CDR1 MNHGY, CDR2 SAAAGT. Trimming pared 5 bases from V and 0 bases from J, leaving 11 bases between. In nucleotides, the CDR3 is TGTGCCAGCAGTCCTTCGACAGCCTCCTACGAGCAGTACTTC. Translated, it gives CASSPSTASYEQYF.

The gene calls are TRBV6-5 and TRBJ2-7, with 10 bases that match TRBD2. Germline assignment: CDR1 MNHEY and CDR2 SVGAGI. V lost 6 bases and J lost 7; bases outside the gene matches: 9. CDR3 length: 14 amino acids. CDR3 in DNA: TGTGCCAGCAGCCTGCTAGCGGGGGCTGGGGAGCAGTACTTC. Residues: CASSLLAGAGEQYF.

The J gene is TRBJ1-2, the V gene TRBV2, with 7 bases matching TRBD1. CDR1 and CDR2 from the germline V gene are SNHLY and FYNNEI. This CDR3 is 15 amino acids long. The V and J ends lost 5 bases and 1 base, in that order; junction bases with no gene match: 7. The CDR3 coding sequence is TGTGCCAGCAGTTATAGGGACAGCTTTAACTATGGCTACACCTTC. It is translated as CASSYRDSFNYGYTF.

V and J are TRBV13 and TRBJ2-1; D gene unclear. The CDR3 extends over 15 amino acids. Germline values: CDR1 PRHDT, CDR2 FYEKMQ (reference sequence). V lost 0 bases, J lost 6 bases, and 12 bases lay in between. This chain's CDR3 is CASSLGGLVVNEQFF. DNA for the CDR3: TGTGCCAGCAGCTTAGGGGGTTTAGTTGTCAATGAGCAGTTCTTC.

The V gene is TRBV6-4, the J gene TRBJ2-4, with D maybe TRBD2 (6 bases). V was pared by 0 bases and J by 0 bases, with 9 bases between. Germline lookup yields CDR1 MRHNA and CDR2 SNTAGT. The CDR3 is made up of 16 amino acids. CDR3 protein: CASSDSGLLAKNIQYF. For the CDR3, the DNA is TGTGCCAGCAGTGACTCGGGACTTCTAGCCAAAAACATTCAGTACTTC.

The gene calls are TRBV29-1 and TRBJ2-7; no definite D call. Germline-derived CDR1 and CDR2 are SQVTM and ANQGSEA. The V end lost 0 bases, the J end lost 2 bases, and 11 bases lay between the germline ends. There are 14 residues in the CDR3. The CDR3 DNA follows: TGCAGCGTTGAAGAAAATGGTCATACCTACGAGCAGTACTTC. Translated: CSVEENGHTYEQYF.

J is TRBJ1-2 and V is TRBV28; D is unresolved. The CDR3 runs 12 residues. Germline V gives CDR1 MDHEN, CDR2 SYDVKM. Deletions cut 6 bases from V and 5 bases from J, with 10 bases between. Written as DNA, the CDR3 is TGTGCCAGCAGCCGTGAATTTTATGGCTACACCTTC. Encoded protein: CASSREFYGYTF.

The chain links TRBV30 to TRBJ2-7, with D hard to call. Germline lookup yields CDR1 GTSNPN and CDR2 SVGIG (reference sequence). There are 12 residues in the CDR3. Trimming took 2 bases from V and 6 from J, leaving 11 bases between them. The CDR3 sequence: CAWSYEVAEQYF. The CDR3 coding sequence is TGTGCCTGGAGTTATGAGGTGGCCGAGCAGTACTTC.

This clone was detected only a few times. The chain uses TRBV5-1 and TRBJ1-1, with D perhaps matching TRBD1 (6 bases). This CDR3 region has 17 residues. V was trimmed by 3 bases and J by 1 base, leaving 19 bases between them. In germline, CDR1 is SGHRS, CDR2 YFSETQ. This CDR3 reads CASSSEPPGAGNTEAFF. The CDR3 DNA follows: TGCGCCAGCAGCTCCGAACCCCCAGGGGCGGGGAACACTGAAGCTTTCTTT.

The genes are TRBV28 and TRBJ1-1, with D possibly TRBD1 on 6 matching bases. CDR1 is MDHEN and CDR2 is SYDVKM in the germline V gene. Trimming removed 5 bases at V and 7 bases at J, with 8 bases between. This CDR3 is built from 11 residues. CDR3 in DNA: TGTGCCAGCAGTCGACAGGATGAAGCTTTCTTT. It codes for CASSRQDEAFF.